The present T cell receptor (beta chain) was sequenced within a study of T cells expressing NK-cell markers. From its re-call of the 5' RACE reads, TCRdb lists each CDR3 protein once, without DNA. The specimen's table records about half a million distinct CDR3 sequences. The TCR was taken from a woman in her forties or fifties in good health. Input material: blood T cells: a sorted CD56 or NKG2C T cell subset, CD4+ or CD8+ T cells, or bulk PBMC T cells (not recorded which).

CDR3 sequence: CASSPPGGYGQFF. This chain connects TRBV6-1 to TRBJ2-1; TCRdb picks TRBD1, but there is no DNA to check that call. The CDR3 runs to 13 residues. Germline V CDR1 and CDR2: MNHNS, SASEGT.